This T cell receptor beta chain comes out of a study of blood T cell repertoires in COVID-19. About the research overall: COVID-19 samples collected from the United States, Italy and Spain covered acute and convalescent phases.

Clones were sequenced by immunoSEQ multiplex PCR, and TCRdb holds only the in-frame ones, with some missing. The table shows roughly 42,000 clones, with about 87% occurring only once. J was trimmed by 2 bases and V by 5 bases; bases with no gene match: 12. Looked up from germline, CDR1 is MNHEY and CDR2 is SVGEGT. The CDR3 is 17 residues long. Sample: peripheral blood. This chain joins TRBV6-2 or TRBV6-3 and TRBJ1-3; 7 bases map to TRBD1. This clonotype originated in a human donor in a cohort sampled during active COVID-19. The CDR3 is CASSRVRDSQPGNTIYF. The CDR3 nucleotides are TGTGCCAGCAGTAGAGTCCGGGACAGCCAGCCTGGAAACACCATATATTTT.